A selection of T cell receptor beta chains follows, all from one sample in a study of cytomegalovirus exposure and HLA in healthy donors. Here immunoSEQ multiplex PCR was the method, and the copy in TCRdb shows in-frame clones only, minus some. The table includes some 86,000 clones, approximately 93% detected once. Sequenced sample: PBMCs. The receptor set was obtained from a woman aged 25 to 39 in good health and CMV-seronegative. The CDR3 runs from the conserved cysteine through the conserved F or W. A D gene is named only where the DNA matches it firmly. Some rows mark clone size as missing; the rest say once, few, many or name a class of expanded clone.

NA,TRBV29-1,once,TRBJ2-5,CSVAQQSKETQYF,TGCAGCGTTGCCCAACAGTCAAAAGAGACCCAGTACTTC
NA,TRBV6-1,NA,TRBJ1-2,CASSEGPSYGYTF,TGTGCCAGCAGTGAAGGGCCTTCCTATGGCTACACCTTC
TRBD2,TRBV6-5,NA,TRBJ2-7,CASSYSGRGSSYEQYF,TGTGCCAGCAGTTACTCAGGGAGGGGATCCTCCTACGAGCAGTACTTC
TRBD1,TRBV28,NA,TRBJ2-7,CASWTGGASYEQYF,TGTGCCAGCTGGACAGGGGGTGCATCCTACGAGCAGTACTTC
NA,TRBV7-9,once,TRBJ2-7,CASSLIAAGPGEQYF,TGTGCCAGCAGCTTAATTGCGGCAGGACCAGGGGAGCAGTACTTC
TRBD2,TRBV18,NA,TRBJ2-1,CASCRRLAERSGEQFF,TGTGCCAGCTGCCGCCGACTAGCGGAGAGGAGTGGGGAGCAGTTCTTC
NA,TRBV5-4,NA,TRBJ2-1,CASSPGGPPISGEQFF,TGTGCCAGCAGCCCTGGGGGCCCCCCTATCTCTGGTGAGCAGTTCTTC
TRBD2,TRBV28,NA,TRBJ2-3,CASSHFRLAGGVDTQYF,TGTGCCAGCAGCCATTTCCGACTAGCGGGGGGAGTAGATACGCAGTATTTT
NA,TRBV29-1,NA,TRBJ1-3,CSVGGLGNTIYF,TGCAGCGTGGGGGGACTTGGAAACACCATATATTTT
TRBD2,TRBV7-8,NA,TRBJ2-7,CASSFRDYSYEQYF,TGTGCCAGCAGCTTCCGGGACTACTCCTACGAGCAGTACTTC
NA,TRBV19,NA,TRBJ1-2,CASSIVSPTNYGYTF,TGTGCCAGTAGTATAGTAAGCCCAACTAACTATGGCTACACCTTC
TRBD1,TRBV27,NA,TRBJ2-6,CASSQDRGPGANVLTF,TGTGCCAGCAGTCAGGACAGGGGGCCTGGGGCCAACGTCCTGACTTTC
NA,TRBV21-1,NA,TRBJ2-5,CASSNHRGRETQYF,TGTGCCAGCAGCAATCACAGGGGTAGAGAGACCCAGTACTTC
TRBD1,TRBV7-9,NA,TRBJ2-2,CASSLRDRSPNTGELFF,TGTGCCAGCAGCCTCCGGGACAGAAGCCCGAACACCGGGGAGCTGTTTTTT
TRBD1,TRBV19,once,TRBJ1-5,CASSSWLQGDQPQHF,TGTGCCAGTAGTTCCTGGCTACAGGGGGATCAGCCCCAGCATTTT
NA,TRBV4-2,NA,TRBJ2-7,CASTKQSTGTSVYEQYF,TGTGCCAGCACCAAACAGTCGACCGGGACATCCGTCTACGAGCAGTACTTC
NA,TRBV6-1,NA,TRBJ2-1,CASSDIARGTNEQFF,TGTGCCAGCAGTGATATAGCCAGAGGGACAAATGAGCAGTTCTTC
NA,TRBV6-7,once,TRBJ1-5,CASSLPDYWKLWCNQPQHF,TGTGCCAGCAGCCTACCGGACTATTGGAAGTTATGGTGCAATCAGCCCCAGCATTTT
NA,TRBV2,NA,TRBJ1-2,CASSADKGYGYTF,TGTGCCAGCAGTGCGGACAAGGGATATGGCTACACCTTC
TRBD1,TRBV18,few,TRBJ1-2,CASSLGTANYGYTF,TGTGCCAGCTCACTTGGGACAGCCAACTATGGCTACACCTTC
TRBD2,TRBV15,NA,TRBJ2-5,CATGTSGGPGTQYF,TGTGCCACTGGGACTAGCGGGGGCCCAGGGACCCAGTACTTC
TRBD1,TRBV11-2,NA,TRBJ1-6,CASSLVNRGESPLHF,TGTGCCAGCAGCTTAGTAAACAGGGGAGAATCACCCCTCCACTTT
TRBD1,TRBV10-3,NA,TRBJ1-1,CAISGQVGQGEAFF,TGTGCCATCAGTGGACAGGTGGGACAGGGGGAAGCTTTCTTT
NA,TRBV25-1,once,TRBJ1-1,CASSEGGGEAFF,TGTGCCAGCAGTGAGGGTGGAGGTGAAGCTTTCTTT
NA,TRBV29-1,NA,TRBJ2-1,CSVGDEQFF,TGCAGCGTTGGCGATGAGCAGTTCTTC
NA,TRBV19,NA,TRBJ2-6,CASSQRSSGANVLTF,TGTGCCAGTAGTCAGCGGAGCTCTGGGGCCAACGTCCTGACTTTC
TRBD1,TRBV5-4,NA,TRBJ1-2,CASSHAGGDYGYTF,TGTGCCAGCAGCCACGCAGGGGGCGACTATGGCTACACCTTC
TRBD2,TRBV5-5,NA,TRBJ2-3,CASSLYTSGGDTQYF,TGTGCCAGCAGCTTGTACACTAGCGGGGGAGATACGCAGTATTTT
TRBD1,TRBV4-1,NA,TRBJ1-5,CASSQEVTGGIQPQHF,TGCGCCAGCAGCCAAGAGGTGACAGGGGGAATTCAGCCCCAGCATTTT
NA,TRBV15,NA,TRBJ1-3,CATSRVRQVLGNTIYF,TGTGCCACCAGCAGAGTCAGGCAGGTTTTAGGAAACACCATATATTTT
TRBD1,TRBV27,NA,TRBJ2-7,CASSLISGTGSYEQYF,TGTGCCAGCAGTTTGATAAGCGGGACAGGGTCCTACGAGCAGTACTTC
NA,TRBV1,NA,TRBJ1-2,CTSSQDRGGNYGYTF,TGCACCAGCAGCCAAGATCGAGGTGGGAACTATGGCTACACCTTC
NA,TRBV19,once,TRBJ2-3,CASSKGTSRTDTQYF,TGTGCCAGTAGCAAGGGGACAAGCCGCACAGATACGCAGTATTTT
TRBD1,TRBV5-1,NA,TRBJ2-3,CASSLTGTGTDTQYF,TGCGCCAGCAGCCTAACCGGGACAGGCACAGATACGCAGTATTTT
TRBD1,TRBV29-1,NA,TRBJ1-1,CSAHGAGQGGSTEAFF,TGCAGCGCCCACGGCGCGGGACAGGGCGGGTCTACTGAAGCTTTCTTT
TRBD2,TRBV30,NA,TRBJ2-5,CAWRASGRAGETQYF,TGTGCCTGGAGGGCTAGCGGGAGGGCCGGCGAGACCCAGTACTTC
TRBD1,TRBV5-1,NA,TRBJ1-6,CASRAGTGTSPLHF,TGCGCCAGCAGAGCCGGGACAGGGACTTCACCCCTCCACTTT
NA,TRBV5-1,NA,TRBJ1-2,CASHSGGLGASGYTF,TGCGCCAGTCATAGCGGGGGGCTTGGGGCCTCTGGCTACACCTTC
TRBD2,TRBV5-1,NA,TRBJ2-1,CASSLGRAGVGRDEQFF,TGCGCCAGCAGCTTGGGACGAGCGGGAGTTGGAAGGGATGAGCAGTTCTTC